These 13 T cell receptor beta chains share one sample of origin, sequenced in a study of T cell clusters in autoimmune cytopenias. Multiplex touch-down PCR amplified TRB using TRB-A and TRB-B pools in one tube. TCRdb reprocessed the multiplex PCR reads and keeps a single row for each CDR3 protein, giving no DNA. Its table lists thousands of distinct CDR3 sequences. TRB amplification used roughly 250 ng of peripheral blood genomic DNA. Sequences were obtained from peripheral blood. The receptors stem from a human donor with an autoimmune cytopenia or autoimmune hepatitis (not recorded which).

This clonotype is called medium-sized based on its frequency. The gene calls are TRBV19 and TRBJ1-6; TCRdb gives TRBD1 as the D gene, but with no DNA this cannot be confirmed. Germline CDR1 and CDR2: LNHDA and SQIVND (reference sequence). The CDR3 loop spans 15 amino acids. The CDR3 here is CASSPPGQRNSPLHF.

The V gene is TRBV15, the J gene TRBJ1-5; the D call of TRBD1 rests on TCRdb alone, since no DNA is present to check it. Per germline, CDR1 LNHNV and CDR2 YYDKDF (reference sequence). The CDR3 extends over 16 amino acids. CDR3 in amino acids: CATSRGTGGGIQPQHF.

The rearrangement links TRBV15 to TRBJ1-5; TCRdb indicates TRBD1, and absent DNA this call remains unverified. CDR3 size: 16 residues. Germline CDR1 reads LNHNV; CDR2 reads YYDKDF (reference sequence). The CDR3 sequence is CATSRERGQSNQPQHF.

The V gene is TRBV6-2 or TRBV6-3, the J gene TRBJ2-3; TCRdb lists TRBD2, though no DNA is available to test this call. The CDR3 covers 15 residues. Germline V lookup: CDR1 MNHEY, CDR2 SVGEGT. The CDR3 loop is CASSARSGYTDTQYF.

The V call is TRBV5-4, the J call TRBJ2-3; TCRdb's D call, TRBD2, is unchecked because there is no DNA. The CDR3 is 14 amino acids. The germline V gene has CDR1 SGHNT and CDR2 YYREEE (reference sequence). The chain's CDR3 is CASMTRGGTDTQYF.

This clonotype is called large (0.1 to 1%) based on its frequency. CDR3 sequence reads: CSVVWLAQETQYF. The chain carries TRBV29-1 and TRBJ2-5. This CDR3 comprises 13 residues. Germline V lookup: CDR1 SQVTM, CDR2 ANQGSEA.

By frequency, this clonotype registers medium-sized. The rearrangement links TRBV12-3 or TRBV12-4 to TRBJ2-3; TCRdb indicates TRBD1, and absent DNA this call remains unverified. The CDR3 has 15 residues. Here the CDR3 reads CASSLGQGNTDTQYF.

Judged by frequency, this clonotype is medium-sized. V usage is TRBV5-5 and J usage is TRBJ2-3; TCRdb gives TRBD2 as the D gene, but with no DNA this cannot be confirmed. CDR1 SGHKS and CDR2 YYEKEE come from the germline V gene (reference sequence). This CDR3 has 16 residues. This chain's CDR3 is CASSRGTSVGSGTQYF.

This clonotype is called medium-sized based on its frequency. This chain links TRBV19 with TRBJ2-5; absent DNA, TCRdb's TRBD2 call cannot be checked. This CDR3 has 13 amino acids. The germline CDR1 and CDR2 sequences are LNHDA and SQIVND (reference sequence). Here the CDR3 reads CASSIVEGETQYF.

Considering frequency, this clonotype is medium-sized (0.01 to 0.1%). The chain combines TRBV18 with TRBJ2-1. CDR1 is KGHSH and CDR2 is LQKENI in the germline V gene. CDR3 length: 15 residues. The CDR3 sequence is CASSFASSSYNEQFF.

The chain has TRBV19 and TRBJ1-2. Germline loops: CDR1 LNHDA, CDR2 SQIVND (reference sequence). The CDR3 is 13 residues long. This CDR3 is CATQTPSNYGYTF. The full variable domain, completed using reference TRBV19 and TRBJ1-2, is DGGITQSPKYLFRKEGQNVTLSCEQNLNHDAMYWYRQDPGQGLRLIYYSQIVNDFQKGDIAEGYSVSREKKESFPLTVTSAQKNPTAFYLCATQTPSNYGYTFGSGTRLTVV.

Measured by frequency, this clonotype is medium-sized. The chain uses TRBV5-6 and TRBJ2-3. Germline V gene data show CDR1 as SGHDT and CDR2 as YYEEEE. The CDR3 totals 14 residues. The CDR3 loop reads CASSLTVATDTQYF. Supplemented by reference TRBV5-6 and TRBJ2-3, the full variable domain reads DAGVTQSPTHLIKTRGQQVTLRCSPKSGHDTVSWYQQALGQGPQFIFQYYEEEERQRGNFPDRFSGHQFPNYSSELNVNALLLGDSALYLCASSLTVATDTQYFGPGTRLTVL.

The CDR3 loop is CASSPDQWLASNEQFF. The rearrangement uses TRBV19 and TRBJ2-1; the TCRdb call, TRBD2, lacks DNA for checking. The CDR3 runs 16 residues. Germline V gene lookup returns CDR1 LNHDA and CDR2 SQIVND (reference sequence).